Listed here are 15 T cell receptor beta chains from one sample, sequenced in a study of blood T cells in healthy people across ages. Next came a second PCR, run for roughly 7 to 12 cycles, which used a sample-barcoded 5' primer along with a J-beta primer mix. TCRdb reanalysed the 5' RACE reads using MiXCR and keeps one entry per CDR3 protein. The sample contains about 1.4 million distinct CDR3 sequences, around 59% of which appear only once. Material: blood. These receptors all come from a man in his late teens or twenties in good health.

The chain combines TRBV2 with TRBJ2-7; 8 bases line up with TRBD2. This CDR3 spans 15 amino acids. Germline CDR1 and CDR2: SNHLY and FYNNEI. V gave up 5 bases and J gave up 3 bases; unmatched junction bases: 9. The CDR3 DNA is TGTGCCAGCAGTAAACTAGCGGAGGCGGACTACGAGCAGTACTTC. This translates into CASSKLAEADYEQYF.

This clonotype has more than one count but fewer than ten. The chain employs TRBV5-5 and TRBJ2-3; 7 nucleotides agree with TRBD1. The germline V gene has CDR1 SGHKS and CDR2 YYEKEE (reference sequence). The CDR3 runs to 15 residues. J gave up 1 base and V 3 bases, and 5 bases lay outside the gene matches. The CDR3 here is CASSYLQGRTDTQYF. DNA of the CDR3: TGTGCCAGCAGCTATTTACAGGGGCGCACAGATACGCAGTATTTT. Complete variable domain (other parts from reference TRBV5-5 and TRBJ2-3): DAGVTQSPTHLIKTRGQQVTLRCSPISGHKSVSWYQQVLGQGPQFIFQYYEKEERGRGNFPDRFSARQFPNYSSELNVNALLLGDSALYLCASSYLQGRTDTQYFGPGTRLTVL.

V usage is TRBV4-2 and J usage is TRBJ2-4; TRBD2 agrees at 11 bases. The junction had 14 bases not matched to a gene; V was cut back by 6 bases and J by 7 bases. The CDR3 length is 17 residues. The germline V gene has CDR1 LGHNA and CDR2 YNFKEQ. The CDR3 spells CASRPRHSGGAVNIQYF. The CDR3 DNA sequence: TGTGCCAGCAGACCGAGGCATAGCGGGGGGGCTGTGAACATTCAGTACTTC.

This clonotype was counted between two and nine times. The chain carries TRBV29-1 and TRBJ2-1, with D perhaps matching TRBD2 (7 bases). Germline V lookup: CDR1 SQVTM, CDR2 ANQGSEA. The CDR3 has 15 amino acids. The V end lost 0 bases, the J end lost 8 bases, and 17 bases lay between the germline ends. The CDR3 coding sequence is TGCAGCGTTGAAGATCGGGGGGCTAGGGCGGATGAGCAGTTCTTC. As protein: CSVEDRGARADEQFF.

This clonotype was recorded a few times. J is TRBJ1-3 and V is TRBV6-2 or TRBV6-3, with D perhaps matching TRBD1 (5 bases). V was cut by 6 bases and J by 4 bases, with 10 bases left in between. The germline V gene has CDR1 MNHEY and CDR2 SVGEGT. The CDR3 is 13 residues long. Here the CDR3 DNA reads TGTGCCAGCAGCCCAAGGACAGGAAACACCATATATTTT. Amino acids: CASSPRTGNTIYF.

This clonotype has only a few counts. The CDR3 bases are TGCGCCAGCAGCCTAACCCCCCAATCCTACGAGCAGTACTTC. Protein: CASSLTPQSYEQYF. The chain combines TRBV5-1 with TRBJ2-7; no reliable D call. Germline V lookup: CDR1 SGHRS, CDR2 YFSETQ. The germline V and J ends were trimmed by 4 bases and 1 base, with 12 bases remaining between them. This CDR3 has 14 amino acids.

The chain recombines TRBV28 with TRBJ2-7; 7 bases line up with TRBD2. Losses at the gene ends were 5 bases for V and 2 bases for J; bases not matched to a gene: 6. Germline CDR1 is MDHEN and CDR2 is SYDVKM. There are 14 residues in the CDR3. The CDR3 spells CASSDGTTAYEQYF. The CDR3 nucleotides read TGTGCCAGCAGTGATGGGACTACCGCCTACGAGCAGTACTTC. Combining the CDR3 with reference TRBV28 and TRBJ2-7 gives the whole variable domain DVKVTQSSRYLVKRTGEKVFLECVQDMDHENMFWYRQDPGLGLRLIYFSYDVKMKEKGDIPEGYSVSREKKERFSLILESASTNQTSMYLCASSDGTTAYEQYFGPGTRLTVT.

This clonotype was counted between two and nine times. This chain uses TRBV27 with TRBJ1-1; D perhaps matches TRBD1 (5 bases). CDR1 MNHEY and CDR2 SMNVEV come from the germline V gene (reference sequence). The V gene lost 4 bases and the J gene lost 0 bases, with 12 bases spanning the gap. CDR3 size: 15 residues. In DNA form, the CDR3 reads TGTGCCAGCAGTTCCAGGGTGGGGGTGAACACTGAAGCTTTCTTT. As protein: CASSSRVGVNTEAFF.

The sample holds a few counts of this clonotype. This sequence joins TRBV5-1 and TRBJ2-1; no reliable D call. CDR3 length equals 12 residues. Deletions cut 5 bases from V and 6 bases from J, with 9 bases between. In germline, CDR1 is SGHRS, CDR2 YFSETQ. The CDR3 loop reads CASSSTANEQFF. Written as DNA, the CDR3 is TGCGCCAGCAGTAGCACAGCCAATGAGCAGTTCTTC.

This clonotype showed up just a few times. The chain recombines TRBV29-1 with TRBJ1-5; D ambiguous. Germline loops: CDR1 SQVTM, CDR2 ANQGSEA. Trimming took 3 bases from V and 5 from J, leaving 11 bases between them. This CDR3 has 13 amino acids. CDR3 coding DNA: TGCAGCGTTGATCCGGGGTCAGATCAGCCCCAGCATTTT. Amino acids: CSVDPGSDQPQHF.

The chain carries TRBV18 and TRBJ2-7; D not certain. Deletions cut 3 bases from V and 4 bases from J, with 16 bases between. Germline V gives CDR1 KGHSH, CDR2 LQKENI. This CDR3 region has 15 residues. The CDR3 protein is CASSPLEAAAYEQYF. DNA for the CDR3: TGTGCCAGCTCACCGCTCGAGGCGGCAGCTTACGAGCAGTACTTC.

The rearrangement uses TRBV5-5 and TRBJ2-5, with D tentatively TRBD1 or TRBD2 (6 bases each). Germline V gene data show CDR1 as SGHKS and CDR2 as YYEKEE (reference sequence). V lost 2 bases to trimming and J lost 2 bases, with 16 bases between them. CDR3 size: 16 residues. The CDR3 spells CASSFIGGMEQETQYF. In nucleotides, the CDR3 is TGTGCCAGCAGCTTTATCGGGGGCATGGAACAAGAGACCCAGTACTTC. Full variable domain (rest looked up from reference TRBV5-5 and TRBJ2-5): DAGVTQSPTHLIKTRGQQVTLRCSPISGHKSVSWYQQVLGQGPQFIFQYYEKEERGRGNFPDRFSARQFPNYSSELNVNALLLGDSALYLCASSFIGGMEQETQYFGPGTRLLVL.

The V gene is TRBV4-1, the J gene TRBJ2-1; perhaps TRBD2 as D (7 bases). This CDR3 has 17 residues. The V end was cut by 1 base, the J end by 8 bases, with 21 bases between. Germline CDR1 reads MGHRA; CDR2 reads YSYEKL. The CDR3 sequence is CASSQVRATRGGDEQFF. For the CDR3, the DNA is TGCGCCAGCAGCCAAGTTCGCGCGACTAGGGGGGGGGATGAGCAGTTCTTC.

The genes are TRBV29-1 and TRBJ1-2, with D unclear. The CDR3 has 12 residues. From germline, CDR1 is SQVTM and CDR2 ANQGSEA. Trimming took off 6 bases at V and 0 bases at J, with 8 bases between the two ends. The CDR3 nucleotides are TGCAGCGTCGACCGTTCTAACTATGGCTACACCTTC. Protein: CSVDRSNYGYTF.

J is TRBJ2-7 and V is TRBV29-1; 10 nucleotides match TRBD1. This CDR3 is built from 15 residues. V lost 7 bases to trimming and J lost 0 bases; unmatched junction nucleotides: 9. Germline CDR1 SQVTM, CDR2 ANQGSEA. This CDR3 reads CSGKTGTGVSYEQYF. The CDR3, as DNA: TGCAGCGGGAAAACCGGGACAGGGGTCTCCTACGAGCAGTACTTC.